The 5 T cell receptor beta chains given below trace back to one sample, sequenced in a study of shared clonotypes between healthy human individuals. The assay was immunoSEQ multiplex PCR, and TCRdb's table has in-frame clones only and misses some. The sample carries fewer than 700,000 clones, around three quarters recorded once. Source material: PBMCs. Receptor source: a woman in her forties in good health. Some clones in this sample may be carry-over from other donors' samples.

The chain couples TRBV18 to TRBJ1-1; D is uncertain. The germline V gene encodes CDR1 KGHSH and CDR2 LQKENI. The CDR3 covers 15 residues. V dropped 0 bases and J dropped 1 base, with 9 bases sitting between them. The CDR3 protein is CASSPPGSQNTEAFF. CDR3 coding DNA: TGTGCCAGCTCACCACCCGGGAGCCAGAACACTGAAGCTTTCTTT. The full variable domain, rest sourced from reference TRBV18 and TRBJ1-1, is NAGVMQNPRHLVRRRGQEARLRCSPMKGHSHVYWYRQLPEEGLKFMVYLQKENIIDESGMPKERFSAEFPKEGPSILRIQQVVRGDSAAYFCASSPPGSQNTEAFFGQGTRLTVV.

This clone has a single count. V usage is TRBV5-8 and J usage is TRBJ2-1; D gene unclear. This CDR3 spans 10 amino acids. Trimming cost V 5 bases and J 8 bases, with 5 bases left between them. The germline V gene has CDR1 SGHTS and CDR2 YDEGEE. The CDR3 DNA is TGTGCCAGCAGTTGGGATGAGCAGTTCTTC. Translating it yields CASSWDEQFF.

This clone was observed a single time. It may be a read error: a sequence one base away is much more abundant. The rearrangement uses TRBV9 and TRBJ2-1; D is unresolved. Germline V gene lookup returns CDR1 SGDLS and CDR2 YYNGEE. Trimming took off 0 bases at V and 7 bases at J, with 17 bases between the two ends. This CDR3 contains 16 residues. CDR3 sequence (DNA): TGTGCCAGCAGCGTAGATGCGGCGAGAGGTTGGAATGAGCAGTTCTTC. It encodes CASSVDAARGWNEQFF.

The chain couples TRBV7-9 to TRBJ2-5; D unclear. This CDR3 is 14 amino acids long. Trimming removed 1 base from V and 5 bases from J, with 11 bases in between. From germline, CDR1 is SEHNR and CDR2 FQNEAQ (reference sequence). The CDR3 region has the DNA TGTGCCAGCAGCTTAGGAATAGCTGGCGAGACCCAGTACTTC. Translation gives CASSLGIAGETQYF. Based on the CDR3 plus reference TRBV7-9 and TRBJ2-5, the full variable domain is DTGVSQNPRHKITKRGQNVTFRCDPISEHNRLYWYRQTLGQGPEFLTYFQNEAQLEKSRLLSDRFSAERPKGSFSTLEIQRTEQGDSAMYLCASSLGIAGETQYFGPGTRLLVL.

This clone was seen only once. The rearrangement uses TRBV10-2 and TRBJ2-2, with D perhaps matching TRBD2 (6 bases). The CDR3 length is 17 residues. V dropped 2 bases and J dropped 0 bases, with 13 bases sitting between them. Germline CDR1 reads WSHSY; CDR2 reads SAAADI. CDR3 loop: CASSEPRERANTGELFF. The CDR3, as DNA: TGCGCCAGCAGTGAGCCCCGGGAGAGGGCGAACACCGGGGAGCTGTTTTTT.